This T cell receptor beta chain appears in the sequencing data of a study of blood T cell repertoires in COVID-19. At the level of the study: Some COVID-19 samples were acute and others convalescent; all came from the United States, Italy and Spain. PBMCs, B-cell-depleted T cells, or T cells were the source of the cDNA or gDNA that made up the material.

The germline gives CDR1 MNHEY, CDR2 SVGEGT. The trim removed 2 bases at V and 0 bases at J, leaving 4 bases unmatched. CDR3 length equals 16 residues. Original methodology: How many nucleated cells were present was estimated from reference gene primer amplification. Some clones are missing from TCRdb's copy, which holds only in-frame ones; the method was immunoSEQ multiplex PCR. From that table come the V and J calls and clone size; the DNA was used to work out D and trimming. Altogether tens of thousands of clones are present, approximately 80% being singletons, with the ten largest covering under 5.5%.

The sequence derives from a woman in her 70s with acute or convalescent COVID-19. The sequenced sample consisted of peripheral blood. This chain joins TRBV6-2 or TRBV6-3 and TRBJ1-1; TRBD1 agrees at 9 bases. CDR3 protein: CASSYAQGALNTEAFF. Here the CDR3 DNA reads TGTGCCAGCAGTTACGCACAGGGGGCCTTGAACACTGAAGCTTTCTTT.